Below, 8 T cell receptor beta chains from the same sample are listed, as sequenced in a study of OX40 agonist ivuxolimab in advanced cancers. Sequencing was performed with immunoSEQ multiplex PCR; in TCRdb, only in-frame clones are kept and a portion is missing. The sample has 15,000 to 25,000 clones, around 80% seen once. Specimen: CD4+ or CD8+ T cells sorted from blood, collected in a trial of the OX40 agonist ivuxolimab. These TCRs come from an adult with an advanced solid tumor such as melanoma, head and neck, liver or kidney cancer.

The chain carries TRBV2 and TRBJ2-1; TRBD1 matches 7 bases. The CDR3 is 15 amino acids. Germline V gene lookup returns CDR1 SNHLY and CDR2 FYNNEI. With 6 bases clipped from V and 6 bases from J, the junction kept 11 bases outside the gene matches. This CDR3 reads CASSAQGVFGNEQFF. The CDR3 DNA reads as TGTGCCAGCAGCGCGCAGGGGGTTTTTGGCAATGAGCAGTTCTTC.

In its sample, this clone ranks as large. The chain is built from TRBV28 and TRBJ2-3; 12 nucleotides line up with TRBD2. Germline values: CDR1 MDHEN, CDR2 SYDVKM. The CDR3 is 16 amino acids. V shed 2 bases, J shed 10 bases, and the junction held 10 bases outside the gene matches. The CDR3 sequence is CASSLEVASGGEAQYF. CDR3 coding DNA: TGTGCCAGCAGTTTAGAGGTGGCTAGCGGGGGGGAAGCGCAGTATTTT.

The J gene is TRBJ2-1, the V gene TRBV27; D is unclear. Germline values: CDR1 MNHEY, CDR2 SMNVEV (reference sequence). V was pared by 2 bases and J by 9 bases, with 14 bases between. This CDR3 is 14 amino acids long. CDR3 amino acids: CASSLGTTVSEQFF. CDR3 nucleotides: TGTGCCAGCAGTTTAGGAACTACAGTGAGTGAGCAGTTCTTC.

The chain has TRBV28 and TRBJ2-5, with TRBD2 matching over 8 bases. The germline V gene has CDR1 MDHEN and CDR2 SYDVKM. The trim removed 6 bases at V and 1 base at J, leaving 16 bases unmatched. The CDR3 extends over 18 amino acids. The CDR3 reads CASSPAPMRGVFQETQYF. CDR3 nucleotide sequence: TGTGCCAGCAGCCCCGCTCCCATGCGGGGGGTCTTCCAAGAGACCCAGTACTTC.

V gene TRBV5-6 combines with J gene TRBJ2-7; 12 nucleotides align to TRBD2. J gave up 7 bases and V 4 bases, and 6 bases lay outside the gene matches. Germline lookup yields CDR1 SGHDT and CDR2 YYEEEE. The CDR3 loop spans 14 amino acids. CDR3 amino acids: CASSRLAGEWEQYF. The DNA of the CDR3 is TGTGCCAGCAGCAGACTAGCGGGGGAGTGGGAGCAGTACTTC.

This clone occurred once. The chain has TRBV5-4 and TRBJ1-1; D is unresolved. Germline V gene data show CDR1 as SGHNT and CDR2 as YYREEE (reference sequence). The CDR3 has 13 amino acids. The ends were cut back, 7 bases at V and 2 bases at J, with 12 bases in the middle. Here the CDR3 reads CASEDRPNTEAFF. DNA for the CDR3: TGTGCCAGCGAGGACCGACCCAACACTGAAGCTTTCTTT.

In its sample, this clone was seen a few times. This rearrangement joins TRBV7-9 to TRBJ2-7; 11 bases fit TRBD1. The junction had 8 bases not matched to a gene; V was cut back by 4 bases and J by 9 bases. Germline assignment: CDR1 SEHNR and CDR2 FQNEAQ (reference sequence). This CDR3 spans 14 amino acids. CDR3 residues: CASSSRDRGLGQYF. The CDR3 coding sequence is TGTGCCAGCAGCTCCCGGGACAGGGGGTTGGGGCAGTACTTC.

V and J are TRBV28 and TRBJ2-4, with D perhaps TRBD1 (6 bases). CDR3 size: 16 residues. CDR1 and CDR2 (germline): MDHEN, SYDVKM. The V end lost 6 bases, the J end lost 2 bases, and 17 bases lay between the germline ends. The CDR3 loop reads CASSPTGYGTKNIQYF. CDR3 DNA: TGTGCCAGCAGCCCCACAGGGTACGGAACCAAAAACATTCAGTACTTC.